Each of the 25 T cell receptor beta chains below was sequenced from the same sample in a study of PD-L1 blockade in urothelial cancer. Clones were read by immunoSEQ multiplex PCR, and TCRdb kept only the in-frame ones, dropping some. The data contain fewer than 50,000 clones, nearly 90% of them singletons. Sequenced material: PBMCs, taken around atezolizumab (anti-PD-L1) treatment. The receptors here all came from a man aged 55 to 70 with urothelial cancer.

CDR3 sequence reads: CASSLVGTGLTDTQYF. The CDR3 DNA sequence: TGTGCCAGCAGCTTGGTAGGGACAGGGCTCACAGATACGCAGTATTTT. The V call is TRBV5-6, the J call TRBJ2-3, with 9 bases matching TRBD1. CDR3 size: 16 residues. Germline V gene data show CDR1 as SGHDT and CDR2 as YYEEEE. With V trimmed by 0 bases and J by 2 bases, 4 bases remained unmatched.

The rearrangement links TRBV7-2 to TRBJ1-3; 7 positions agree with TRBD1. The germline gives CDR1 SGHTA, CDR2 FQGNSA. CDR3 length: 15 residues. The V gene end was trimmed by 2 bases and the J gene end by 7 bases; junction bases not matched to a gene: 8. CDR3 in amino acids: CASSLSTGEWNTIYF. The CDR3, as DNA: TGTGCCAGCAGCTTAAGTACAGGGGAATGGAACACCATATATTTT.

Worth noting for this clone: In the same sample, other DNA sequences code for this CDR3. The chain joins TRBV4-1 to TRBJ2-2, with 7 nucleotides matching TRBD2. Germline V gives CDR1 MGHRA, CDR2 YSYEKL. The CDR3 is 15 amino acids. V shed 0 bases, J shed 6 bases, and the junction held 4 bases outside the gene matches. The CDR3 DNA reads as TGCGCCAGCAGCCAAGAGAGCGGGACCGCCGGGGAGCTGTTTTTT. Its protein is CASSQESGTAGELFF.

J is TRBJ2-3 and V is TRBV5-1, with D perhaps matching TRBD1 (5 bases). Germline CDR1 SGHRS, CDR2 YFSETQ. With 0 bases removed from V and 0 bases from J, the gap between germline ends came to 11 bases. The CDR3 runs 16 residues. In DNA, the CDR3 is TGCGCCAGCAGCTTGGAAGGGGTTTCTAGCACAGATACGCAGTATTTT. It translates to CASSLEGVSSTDTQYF.

The chain links TRBV27 to TRBJ1-4; 8 bases fit TRBD1. V shed 5 bases and J 6 bases; nucleotides not matched to a gene: 5. From germline, CDR1 is MNHEY and CDR2 SMNVEV (reference sequence). The CDR3 covers 14 residues. CDR3 region: CASSPRGRDEKLFF. The CDR3 region has the DNA TGTGCCAGCAGTCCCAGGGGGCGGGATGAAAAACTGTTTTTT.

V and J are TRBV11-1 and TRBJ2-2, with TRBD1 matching over 8 bases. Germline values: CDR1 SGHAT, CDR2 FQDESV (reference sequence). The CDR3 loop spans 15 amino acids. With 3 bases clipped from V and 5 bases from J, the junction kept 5 bases outside the gene matches. CDR3 bases: TGTGCCAGCAGCTTCAGGGGGCGCTGGACCGGGGAGCTGTTTTTT. Its translation is CASSFRGRWTGELFF.

The chain combines TRBV5-1 with TRBJ2-7, with 7 nucleotides matching TRBD1. Germline assignment: CDR1 SGHRS and CDR2 YFSETQ. J lost 0 bases, V lost 4 bases, and 7 bases had no gene match. The length of the CDR3 is 15 residues. The CDR3: CASSPPGQSSYEQYF. The CDR3 DNA sequence: TGCGCCAGCAGCCCTCCGGGACAGTCCTCCTACGAGCAGTACTTC.

The CDR3 nucleotides read TGTGCCACAAGAGGGGGAAAAACTGAAGCTTTCTTT. Residues: CATRGGKTEAFF. This chain links TRBV11-3 with TRBJ1-1, with D maybe TRBD1 (6 bases). CDR1 is SGHNT and CDR2 is YENEEA in the germline V gene. Trimming removed 10 bases from V and 5 bases from J, with 14 bases in between. CDR3 length equals 12 residues.

This clone was seen once. V is TRBV11-3 and J is TRBJ2-3; 7 bases agree with TRBD2. CDR1 SGHNT and CDR2 YENEEA come from the germline V gene. The CDR3 loop spans 15 amino acids. V lost 2 bases to trimming and J lost 3 bases; unmatched junction nucleotides: 5. In DNA form, the CDR3 reads TGTGCCAGCAGCTTACGGAGCGGGGTGACAGATACGCAGTATTTT. Translation gives CASSLRSGVTDTQYF.

This rearrangement joins TRBV6-5 to TRBJ1-5; D call uncertain. CDR1 and CDR2 (germline): MNHEY, SVGAGI. With 0 bases removed from V and 5 bases from J, the gap between germline ends came to 8 bases. This CDR3 has 14 residues. The CDR3 region is CASSYSIRDQPQHF. CDR3 nucleotide sequence: TGTGCCAGCAGTTACTCGATACGGGATCAGCCCCAGCATTTT.

This clone was counted only a few times. The rearrangement uses TRBV10-2 and TRBJ1-6; TRBD1 might be the D (5 bases). The CDR3 has 15 residues. Between the trimmed V and J ends, which lost 2 bases and 4 bases, there was a span of 9 bases. CDR1 is WSHSY and CDR2 is SAAADI in the germline V gene. In nucleotides, the CDR3 is TGCGCCAGCAGTGAGCCAGGGTCTTATAATTCACCCCTCCACTTT. It yields the protein CASSEPGSYNSPLHF.

This clone has more than one count but fewer than ten. The chain carries TRBV6-1 and TRBJ1-2, with D perhaps TRBD1 (5 bases). Germline CDR1 and CDR2: MNHNS and SASEGT. The CDR3 extends over 14 amino acids. The V end lost 1 base, the J end lost 3 bases, and 9 bases lay between the germline ends. CDR3 residues: CASSEVRVYYGYTF. The CDR3 nucleotides are TGTGCCAGCAGTGAAGTCAGGGTATACTATGGCTACACCTTC.

This clone has a single count. The chain employs TRBV11-2 and TRBJ2-7; D is perhaps TRBD2 (5 bases). Germline V gene lookup returns CDR1 SGHAT and CDR2 FQNNGV. Trimming shortened V by 2 bases and J by 7 bases, and 15 bases separated the two germline ends. The CDR3 sequence is 14 residues long. CDR3 DNA: TGTGCCAGCAGCTTATTGTGGAGCTGGGAGGAGCAGTACTTC. It codes for CASSLLWSWEEQYF.

This chain joins TRBV5-5 and TRBJ1-4; the D is unclear. Per the germline V gene, CDR1 is SGHKS and CDR2 is YYEKEE (reference sequence). V was shortened by 2 bases and J by 8 bases, with 13 bases between the two germline ends. The CDR3 runs to 14 residues. CDR3 amino acids: CASSLDTHGEKLFF. For the CDR3, the DNA is TGTGCCAGCAGCTTAGACACCCACGGAGAAAAACTGTTTTTT.

The rearrangement links TRBV15 to TRBJ2-7; a possible D gene is TRBD2 (7 bases). Trimming left V 3 bases short and J 3 bases short, with 21 bases between. The CDR3 is 17 residues long. CDR1 is LNHNV, CDR2 YYDKDF, per germline (reference sequence). The CDR3 spells CATSRTLAGAYIYEQYF. The CDR3 DNA sequence: TGTGCCACCAGCAGGACCTTGGCGGGGGCGTACATCTACGAGCAGTACTTC. Filled out from reference TRBV15 and TRBJ2-7, the complete variable domain reads DAMVIQNPRYQVTQFGKPVTLSCSQTLNHNVMYWYQQKSSQAPKLLFHYYDKDFNNEADTPDNFQSRRPNTSFCFLDIRSPGLGDTAMYLCATSRTLAGAYIYEQYFGPGTRLTVT.

The chain employs TRBV5-1 and TRBJ2-3, with D perhaps TRBD2 (7 bases). Germline lookup yields CDR1 SGHRS and CDR2 YFSETQ. This CDR3 region has 15 residues. V shed 4 bases and J shed 0 bases, with 12 bases lying between them. The CDR3 DNA is TGCGCCAGCAGCGGCGGGGGCTCTAGCACAGATACGCAGTATTTT. This gives the protein CASSGGGSSTDTQYF.

CDR3 sequence reads: CATSLGSTGSYEQYF. As DNA, the CDR3 is TGTGCCACCTCCTTAGGATCGACAGGCTCCTACGAGCAGTACTTC. The rearrangement uses TRBV5-6 and TRBJ2-7; D is perhaps TRBD1 (6 bases). There are 15 residues in the CDR3. Deletions cut 9 bases from V and 0 bases from J, with 19 bases between. CDR1 is SGHDT, CDR2 YYEEEE, per germline.

This chain uses TRBV9 with TRBJ2-7; tentative D call: TRBD2 (5 bases). Per the germline V gene, CDR1 is SGDLS and CDR2 is YYNGEE. This CDR3 has 14 residues. V lost 0 bases and J lost 7, with 14 bases in between. This CDR3 is CASSVAGGPGEQYF. The CDR3 DNA sequence: TGTGCCAGCAGCGTAGCGGGCGGCCCGGGGGAGCAGTACTTC.

The chain couples TRBV19 to TRBJ2-3; D call uncertain. This CDR3 region has 13 residues. The V end was cut by 7 bases, the J end by 1 base, with 9 bases between. CDR1 is LNHDA, CDR2 SQIVND, per germline (reference sequence). The CDR3 coding sequence is TGTGCCAGTAAGTCAACTCGCACAGATACGCAGTATTTT. Translated, it gives CASKSTRTDTQYF. The whole variable domain, filled in from reference TRBV19 and TRBJ2-3, reads DGGITQSPKYLFRKEGQNVTLSCEQNLNHDAMYWYRQDPGQGLRLIYYSQIVNDFQKGDIAEGYSVSREKKESFPLTVTSAQKNPTAFYLCASKSTRTDTQYFGPGTRLTVL.

This chain connects TRBV11-3 to TRBJ2-2; 8 bases align to TRBD1. Germline V lookup: CDR1 SGHNT, CDR2 YENEEA. The CDR3 is made up of 16 amino acids. Unmatched junction bases numbered 11, after V lost 1 base and J lost 10 bases. CDR3 sequence (DNA): TGTGCCAGCAGCTTAGGAGGGACAGGCGTCCGACAGGAGCTGTTTTTT. It yields the protein CASSLGGTGVRQELFF.

The chain carries TRBV4-3 and TRBJ2-2; TRBD1 aligns across 9 bases. The germline gives CDR1 LGHNA, CDR2 YSLEER. The CDR3 runs to 20 residues. The V gene end was trimmed by 1 base and the J gene end by 4 bases; junction bases not matched to a gene: 16. The CDR3 spells CASSQVQLYVSGQGTGELFF. As DNA, the CDR3 is TGCGCCAGCAGCCAAGTTCAATTATACGTATCGGGACAGGGCACCGGGGAGCTGTTTTTT.

The chain employs TRBV19 and TRBJ2-4, with D unclear. Germline-derived CDR1 and CDR2 are LNHDA and SQIVND (reference sequence). This CDR3 has 14 amino acids. Trimming pared 5 bases from V and 0 bases from J, leaving 8 bases between. The CDR3 DNA reads TGTGCCAGTAGTCCAAGACTAGCCAAAAACATTCAGTACTTC. Amino acid sequence: CASSPRLAKNIQYF.

J is TRBJ2-7 and V is TRBV18, with 9 bases that match TRBD1. CDR3 length: 17 residues. CDR1 is KGHSH and CDR2 is LQKENI in the germline V gene. Losses at the gene ends were 2 bases for V and 1 base for J; bases not matched to a gene: 9. The CDR3 is CASSPNRRGTGSYEQYF. CDR3 sequence (DNA): TGTGCCAGCTCACCAAACCGGAGAGGGACAGGGTCCTACGAGCAGTACTTC.

Note on this clone: The germline gene is not matched at one end of the junction; a read error may be the cause. This chain uses TRBV7-2 with TRBJ2-7; 10 nucleotides line up with TRBD2. From germline, CDR1 is SGHTA and CDR2 FQGNSA. This CDR3 comprises 16 residues. CDR3: CASRLSPSGGANEQYF. The CDR3 DNA reads as TGTGCCAGCCGCTTAAGCCCCAGCGGGGGGGCAAACGAGCAGTACTTC. Variable domain in full (rest from reference TRBV7-2 and TRBJ2-7): GAGVSQSPSNKVTEKGKDVELRCDPISGHTALYWYRQSLGQGLEFLIYFQGNSAPDKSGLPSDRFSAERTGGSVSTLTIQRTQQEDSAVYLCASRLSPSGGANEQYFGPGTRLTVT.

The chain combines TRBV6-1 with TRBJ1-6, with 9 bases that match TRBD1. CDR1 and CDR2 from the germline V gene are MNHNS and SASEGT. The J segment lost 7 bases and the V segment lost 10 bases, leaving 11 bases of the junction unmatched. The CDR3 spans 15 residues. The CDR3 region is CATYPDRGKNSPLHF. In DNA, the CDR3 is TGTGCCACCTACCCCGACAGGGGGAAGAATTCACCCCTCCACTTT.